Below, one T cell receptor beta chain is given with its context. Trimming took 6 bases from V and 8 from J, leaving 19 bases between them. CDR1 SGHTA and CDR2 FQGTGA come from the germline V gene. The CDR3 has 15 amino acids. This specimen comes from a study of blood T cell repertoires in COVID-19. Overall study context: PBMCs, B-cell-depleted T cells, or T cells provided the cDNA or gDNA that made up the material.

Per the original methods: The assay estimated nucleated cells by amplifying reference gene primers. Clones were sequenced by immunoSEQ multiplex PCR, and TCRdb holds only the in-frame ones, with some missing. That table is the source of V, J and clone size, and D and trimming were worked out from the DNA. Here the sample spans some 95,000 clones, around 90% being singletons. The sequenced sample consisted of peripheral blood. The sequence was obtained from a human donor with active COVID-19. The donor label of this sample is uncertain. The rearrangement links TRBV7-3 to TRBJ2-2; unclear D gene. The DNA of the CDR3 is TGTGCCAGCAGTCCCTGGGCTACAGTGGGTGGGGAGCTGTTTTTT. It yields the protein CASSPWATVGGELFF.